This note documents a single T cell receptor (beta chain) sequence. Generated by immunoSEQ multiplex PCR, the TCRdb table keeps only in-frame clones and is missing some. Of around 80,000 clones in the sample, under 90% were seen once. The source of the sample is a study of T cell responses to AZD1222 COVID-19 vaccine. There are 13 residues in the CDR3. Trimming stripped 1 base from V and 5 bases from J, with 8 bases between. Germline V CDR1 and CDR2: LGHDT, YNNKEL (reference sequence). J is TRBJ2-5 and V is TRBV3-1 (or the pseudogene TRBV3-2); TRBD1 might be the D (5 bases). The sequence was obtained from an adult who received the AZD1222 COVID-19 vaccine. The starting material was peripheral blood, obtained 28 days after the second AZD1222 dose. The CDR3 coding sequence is TGTGCCAGCAGCCAAGGCAGGGATGAGACCCAGTACTTC. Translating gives CASSQGRDETQYF.